Listed below are T cell receptor beta chains from one sample, sequenced in a study of CD8 T cells in Susac syndrome. MiXCR, applied by TCRdb to the immunoSEQ multiplex PCR reads, yields one record per CDR3 protein. The sample yields some 120,000 distinct CDR3 sequences, just over 90% seen once. The specimen was CD8+ T cells from PBMCs. Source of these receptors: a human donor with multiple sclerosis. Both conserved end residues are part of each CDR3. The order of the fields is J gene, V gene, D gene, clone size, CDR3 protein, CDR3 DNA. A D gene is named only where the DNA matches it firmly. The listing skips clone size in some rows; elsewhere it reads once, few, many or a size class.

J: TRBJ2-5; V: TRBV7-8; D: TRBD2; size: -; CDR3: CASGEGRVPGRWETQYF; DNA: TGTGCCAGTGGGGAGGGGCGGGTCCCAGGTCGCTGGGAGACCCAGTACTTC
J: TRBJ2-7; V: TRBV19; D: TRBD1; size: -; CDR3: CASSPGTGAYEQYF; DNA: TGTGCCAGTAGTCCCGGGACAGGGGCCTACGAGCAGTACTTC
J: TRBJ2-2; V: TRBV3-1; D: -; size: -; CDR3: CASSQFRATIKNTGELFF; DNA: TGTGCCAGCAGCCAATTTCGAGCCACGATCAAGAACACCGGGGAGCTGTTTTTT
J: TRBJ1-1; V: TRBV30; D: TRBD1; size: -; CDR3: CAWDTGTGLTEAFF; DNA: TGTGCCTGGGATACCGGGACAGGGTTAACTGAAGCTTTCTTT
J: TRBJ2-2; V: TRBV29-1; D: TRBD1; size: -; CDR3: CSAGTGANTGELFF; DNA: TGCAGCGCAGGCACAGGGGCGAACACCGGGGAGCTGTTTTTT
J: TRBJ2-4; V: TRBV3-1; D: TRBD2; size: -; CDR3: CASSPAREVKNIQYF; DNA: TGTGCCAGCAGCCCGGCGCGGGAGGTCAAAAACATTCAGTACTTC
J: TRBJ1-5; V: TRBV7-8; D: TRBD1; size: -; CDR3: CASSTDRARSNQPQHF; DNA: TGTGCCAGCAGCACCGACAGGGCCAGAAGTAATCAGCCCCAGCATTTT
J: TRBJ1-2; V: TRBV3-1; D: TRBD1; size: -; CDR3: CASSRTGRSYGYTF; DNA: TGTGCCAGCAGTCGGACAGGGAGGAGCTATGGCTACACCTTC
J: TRBJ1-5; V: TRBV6-1; D: -; size: -; CDR3: CASSPGLARQPQHF; DNA: TGTGCCAGCAGCCCCGGGTTGGCGAGACAGCCCCAGCATTTT
J: TRBJ2-1; V: TRBV29-1; D: -; size: -; CDR3: CSVEDDWRRRNEQFF; DNA: TGCAGCGTTGAAGATGATTGGCGCAGGCGGAATGAGCAGTTCTTC
J: TRBJ2-5; V: TRBV15; D: -; size: -; CDR3: CATSRDKETQYF; DNA: TGTGCCACCAGCAGAGATAAAGAGACCCAGTACTTC
J: TRBJ1-1; V: TRBV27; D: -; size: -; CDR3: CASSFRAKAFF; DNA: TGTGCCAGCAGTTTTAGGGCCAAAGCTTTCTTT
J: TRBJ2-7; V: TRBV5-6; D: -; size: once; CDR3: CASSLGRPNEQYF; DNA: TGTGCCAGCAGCTTGGGGCGCCCTAACGAGCAGTACTTC
J: TRBJ2-3; V: TRBV7-2; D: TRBD1; size: once; CDR3: CASRPPGQGFTDTQYF; DNA: TGTGCCAGCAGACCACCGGGACAGGGTTTCACAGATACGCAGTATTTT
J: TRBJ2-7; V: TRBV15; D: -; size: -; CDR3: CAASTGGEQYF; DNA: TGTGCCGCCAGCACGGGTGGCGAGCAGTACTTC
J: TRBJ2-7; V: TRBV7-9; D: -; size: once; CDR3: CASTTGADGSYEQYF; DNA: TGTGCCAGCACTACGGGAGCGGATGGGTCCTACGAGCAGTACTTC
J: TRBJ2-7; V: TRBV5-1; D: TRBD1; size: -; CDR3: CASSLRTGTYSYEQYF; DNA: TGCGCCAGCAGCCTCCGGACAGGGACATATTCCTACGAGCAGTACTTC
J: TRBJ2-3; V: TRBV7-8; D: -; size: -; CDR3: CASRLRVTDTQYF; DNA: TGTGCCAGCAGATTGAGGGTCACAGATACGCAGTATTTT